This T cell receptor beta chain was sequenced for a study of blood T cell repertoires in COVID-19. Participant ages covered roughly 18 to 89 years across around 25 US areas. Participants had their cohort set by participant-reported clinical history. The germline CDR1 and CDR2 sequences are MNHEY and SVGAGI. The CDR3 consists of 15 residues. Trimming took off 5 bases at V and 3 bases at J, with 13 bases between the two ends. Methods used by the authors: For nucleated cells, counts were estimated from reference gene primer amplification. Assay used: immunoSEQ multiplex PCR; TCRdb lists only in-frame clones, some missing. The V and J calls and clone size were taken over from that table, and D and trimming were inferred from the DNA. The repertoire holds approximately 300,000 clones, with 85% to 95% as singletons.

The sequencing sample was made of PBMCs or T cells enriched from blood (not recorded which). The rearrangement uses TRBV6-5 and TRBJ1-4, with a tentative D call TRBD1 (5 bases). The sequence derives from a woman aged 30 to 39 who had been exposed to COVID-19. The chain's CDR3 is CASSHIRVANEKLFF. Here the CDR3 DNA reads TGTGCCAGCAGTCACATCAGGGTGGCTAATGAAAAACTGTTTTTT.